Listed below are T cell receptor beta chains from one sample, sequenced in a study of CD8 T cells in ankylosing spondylitis. TCRdb reprocessed the 5' RACE reads with MiXCR, giving one entry per CDR3 protein. The table lists roughly 35,000 distinct CDR3 sequences, around an eighth of them singletons. Specimen: synovial fluid, either unsorted or a sorted T cell fraction (not recorded which). All receptors derive from a male donor with ankylosing spondylitis. CDR3s include the opening cysteine and the closing phenylalanine or tryptophan. The order of the fields is CDR3 protein, V gene, J gene, CDR3 length.

CDR3: CASSLGTSGRSSYNEQFF; V: TRBV11-1; J: TRBJ2-1; length: 18
CDR3: CASSIQVRDWYGYTF; V: TRBV19; J: TRBJ1-2; length: 15
CDR3: CASSPRTTEAFF; V: TRBV7-2; J: TRBJ1-1; length: 12
CDR3: CASSPLKRNPDNEQFF; V: TRBV27; J: TRBJ2-1; length: 16
CDR3: CASSQDSTQPQHF; V: TRBV3-1; J: TRBJ1-5; length: 13
CDR3: CASSQDPGGEYNEQFF; V: TRBV4-3; J: TRBJ2-1; length: 16
CDR3: CASSPIGVRPRETQYF; V: TRBV7-9; J: TRBJ2-5; length: 16
CDR3: CASSYSGSGEKLFF; V: TRBV6-5; J: TRBJ1-4; length: 14
CDR3: CASSSGLASEQYF; V: TRBV7-7; J: TRBJ2-7; length: 13
CDR3: CASSSGGTYNEQFF; V: TRBV12-3/TRBV12-4; J: TRBJ2-1; length: 14
CDR3: CASSDRPGDYNEQFF; V: TRBV6-4; J: TRBJ2-1; length: 15
CDR3: CASSPTVTATPHQYF; V: TRBV28; J: TRBJ2-5; length: 15
CDR3: CASSRRTGGDSPLHF; V: TRBV7-2; J: TRBJ1-6; length: 15
CDR3: CASSVAPFWARTGELFF; V: TRBV9; J: TRBJ2-2; length: 17
CDR3: CASSLDRVGNTIYF; V: TRBV5-4; J: TRBJ1-3; length: 14
CDR3: CASSPRFTGELFF; V: TRBV9; J: TRBJ2-2; length: 13
CDR3: CASSLGGGRYEQYF; V: TRBV5-1; J: TRBJ2-7; length: 14
CDR3: CASSFGQGEGYTF; V: TRBV7-2; J: TRBJ1-2; length: 13
CDR3: CASSYSPNYGYTF; V: TRBV6-5; J: TRBJ1-2; length: 13
CDR3: CASSDIAGTGGDGYTF; V: TRBV6-1; J: TRBJ1-2; length: 16
CDR3: CASSYSDGSTDTQYF; V: TRBV6-5; J: TRBJ2-3; length: 15
CDR3: CASSQTGNTEAFF; V: TRBV4-3; J: TRBJ1-1; length: 13